This entry is about one T cell receptor (beta chain). These data are taken from a study of CD8 T cells in Susac syndrome. Included as multiple sclerosis controls were treatment-naive patients who had stable or active relapsing-remitting disease. TEMRA cells underwent FACS enrichment and CD8+ and CD4+ T cells underwent negative isolation. The V segment lost 5 bases and the J segment 4 bases; nucleotides outside the gene matches: 5. The CDR3 consists of 13 residues. Germline values: CDR1 GTSNPN, CDR2 SVGIG (reference sequence). RNA in amounts of roughly 0.5 to 1 ug was reverse transcribed with random hexamers. The authors amplified TCR beta CDR3 across 54 Vbeta and 13 Jbeta using immunoSEQ multiplex PCR. Using its own MiXCR run on the immunoSEQ multiplex PCR reads, TCRdb lists one record per CDR3 protein. The data show approximately 200,000 distinct CDR3 sequences, roughly 94% seen once.

Sequencing was carried out using CD4+ T cells from PBMCs. The clonotype was recovered from a human donor with multiple sclerosis. The chain couples TRBV30 to TRBJ1-3, with 7 bases identical to TRBD1. The CDR3 is CAWATGVGNTIYF. The CDR3 DNA follows: TGTGCCTGGGCAACAGGGGTCGGAAACACCATATATTTT. Variable domain in full (rest from reference TRBV30 and TRBJ1-3): SQTIHQWPATLVQPVGSPLSLECTVEGTSNPNLYWYRQAAGRGLQLLFYSVGIGQISSEVPQNLSASRPQDRQFILSSKKLLLSDSGFYLCAWATGVGNTIYFGEGSWLTVV.